The 26 T cell receptor beta chains presented below share a single source sample, sequenced in a study of T cell responses to AZD1222 COVID-19 vaccine. The assay was immunoSEQ multiplex PCR, and TCRdb's table has in-frame clones only and misses some. The sample has 150,000 to 180,000 clones; 90% are singletons. Sequenced here: peripheral blood, sampled on day 0 of AZD1222 vaccination. These receptors originate from an adult in good health.

The rearrangement uses TRBV24-1 and TRBJ2-1, with 9 bases fitting TRBD2. The CDR3 covers 17 residues. Trimming removed 9 bases from V and 1 base from J; junction bases left unmatched: 12. In germline, CDR1 is KGHDR, CDR2 SFDVKD. CDR3 DNA sequence: TGTGCCACCCCGGACGGCGGGAGGGCCTGGTCCTACAATGAGCAGTTCTTC. It specifies CATPDGGRAWSYNEQFF.

The chain joins TRBV7-9 to TRBJ2-3; 11 bases match TRBD2. CDR3 length: 16 amino acids. The germline V gene encodes CDR1 SEHNR and CDR2 FQNEAQ (reference sequence). The V gene end was trimmed by 5 bases and the J gene end by 1 base; junction bases not matched to a gene: 5. In DNA, the CDR3 is TGTGCCAGCAGCCCTAGACTAGCGGGACGCACAGATACGCAGTATTTT. This codes for CASSPRLAGRTDTQYF.

The V gene is TRBV2, the J gene TRBJ2-2, with D uncertain. From germline, CDR1 is SNHLY and CDR2 FYNNEI. With 9 bases removed from V and 6 bases from J, the gap between germline ends came to 11 bases. This CDR3 is 12 amino acids long. CDR3 region: CARLEAAGELFF. The CDR3 coding sequence is TGTGCCAGACTTGAGGCGGCCGGGGAGCTGTTTTTT. The complete variable domain, with remaining parts taken from reference TRBV2 and TRBJ2-2, reads EPEVTQTPSHQVTQMGQEVILRCVPISNHLYFYWYRQILGQKVEFLVSFYNNEISEKSEIFDDQFSVERPDGSNFTLKIRSTKLEDSAMYFCARLEAAGELFFGEGSRLTVL.

The V gene is TRBV4-1, the J gene TRBJ1-1; no clear D gene. Trimming took 3 bases from V and 5 from J, leaving 10 bases between them. Germline CDR1 MGHRA, CDR2 YSYEKL. This CDR3 comprises 13 residues. For the CDR3, the DNA is TGCGCCAGCAGCCAGGATTTAGGGACTGAAGCTTTCTTT. This codes for CASSQDLGTEAFF.

This chain connects TRBV3-1 (or the pseudogene TRBV3-2) to TRBJ2-1; TRBD2 matches at 12 bases. Germline CDR1 and CDR2: LGHDT and YNNKEL (reference sequence). After removal of 4 bases from V and 6 bases from J, the junction contained 7 bases not matched to a gene. The CDR3 has 16 residues. CDR3 nucleotides: TGTGCCAGCAGCCTTACCGGGACTAGCGGGTTCAATGAGCAGTTCTTC. Its protein is CASSLTGTSGFNEQFF.

This clone was seen a few times. The chain recombines TRBV11-2 with TRBJ2-4; perhaps TRBD2 as D (5 bases). The CDR3 runs 16 residues. Germline V CDR1 and CDR2: SGHAT, FQNNGV. Trimming stripped 7 bases from V and 3 bases from J, with 19 bases between. This chain's CDR3 is CASTVPIHGVKNIQYF. DNA for the CDR3: TGTGCCAGCACCGTGCCCATACACGGGGTCAAAAACATTCAGTACTTC.

The V call is TRBV11-3, the J call TRBJ2-7; D not certain. V lost 0 bases and J 2 bases, leaving 5 bases between the germline ends. CDR3 length: 13 amino acids. The germline V gene encodes CDR1 SGHNT and CDR2 YENEEA. The CDR3 is CASSLDRTYEQYF. The CDR3 DNA is TGTGCCAGCAGCTTAGATCGTACCTACGAGCAGTACTTC.

V gene TRBV5-1 combines with J gene TRBJ1-1; D perhaps matches TRBD1 (6 bases). This CDR3 contains 17 residues. The germline V and J ends were trimmed by 4 bases and 0 bases, with 19 bases remaining between them. Germline V gene lookup returns CDR1 SGHRS and CDR2 YFSETQ. The CDR3 DNA reads as TGCGCCAGCAGCCCGGCCCCTAAAGGACAGATGAACACTGAAGCTTTCTTT. As protein: CASSPAPKGQMNTEAFF. The full variable domain, with the rest looked up from reference TRBV5-1 and TRBJ1-1, is KAGVTQTPRYLIKTRGQQVTLSCSPISGHRSVSWYQQTPGQGLQFLFEYFSETQRNKGNFPGRFSGRQFSNSRSEMNVSTLELGDSALYLCASSPAPKGQMNTEAFFGQGTRLTVV.

The chain is built from TRBV6-2 or TRBV6-3 and TRBJ1-5, with D possibly matching TRBD1 (5 bases). The CDR3 contains 14 residues. The germline V and J ends were trimmed by 3 bases and 1 base, with 7 bases remaining between them. Germline assignment: CDR1 MNHEY and CDR2 SVGEGT. CDR3 bases: TGTGCCAGCAGTTATAGACAGAGCAATCAGCCCCAGCATTTT. This translates into CASSYRQSNQPQHF.

The J gene is TRBJ2-1, the V gene TRBV28; 9 bases are a match to TRBD1. The CDR3 spans 16 residues. From germline, CDR1 is MDHEN and CDR2 SYDVKM. Losses at the gene ends were 6 bases for V and 2 bases for J; bases not matched to a gene: 8. This CDR3 reads CASRRSGTGTYNEQFF. Written as DNA, the CDR3 is TGTGCCAGCAGGAGATCCGGGACAGGGACCTACAATGAGCAGTTCTTC.

The V call is TRBV28, the J call TRBJ2-7; D may be TRBD2 (6 bases). The V and J ends lost 5 bases and 2 bases respectively, with 22 bases between them. The CDR3 is 17 residues long. The germline V gene has CDR1 MDHEN and CDR2 SYDVKM. The CDR3: CASSPSGLLAYTYEQYF. In DNA form, the CDR3 reads TGTGCCAGCAGTCCGTCGGGACTCCTGGCATACACCTACGAGCAGTACTTC. The full variable domain, rest sourced from reference TRBV28 and TRBJ2-7, is DVKVTQSSRYLVKRTGEKVFLECVQDMDHENMFWYRQDPGLGLRLIYFSYDVKMKEKGDIPEGYSVSREKKERFSLILESASTNQTSMYLCASSPSGLLAYTYEQYFGPGTRLTVT.

The chain is built from TRBV7-9 and TRBJ2-7; 10 bases agree with TRBD1. V shed 4 bases and J 2 bases; nucleotides not matched to a gene: 8. From germline, CDR1 is SEHNR and CDR2 FQNEAQ (reference sequence). CDR3 length: 16 residues. In DNA, the CDR3 is TGTGCCAGCAGCTCTACCACCGGGACAGGGGCCTACGAGCAGTACTTC. This encodes CASSSTTGTGAYEQYF.

The V gene is TRBV19, the J gene TRBJ2-7; D tentatively fits TRBD1 or TRBD2 (5 bases each). CDR3 length equals 14 residues. Trimming took off 6 bases at V and 0 bases at J, with 12 bases between the two ends. The V gene's germline CDR1 is LNHDA and CDR2 SQIVND (reference sequence). In DNA, the CDR3 is TGTGCCAGTAGCGGGGCACTAGGCTCCTACGAGCAGTACTTC. This encodes CASSGALGSYEQYF.

This clone appeared once. CDR3 sequence: CASSSNQGQSYEQYF. For the CDR3, the DNA is TGTGCCAGTAGTAGTAACCAGGGACAGAGCTACGAGCAGTACTTC. The V gene is TRBV19, the J gene TRBJ2-7, with 7 nucleotides matching TRBD1. This CDR3 has 15 amino acids. The V and J ends lost 4 bases and 3 bases, in that order; junction bases with no gene match: 9. The germline gives CDR1 LNHDA, CDR2 SQIVND (reference sequence).

This chain uses TRBV19 with TRBJ1-6; 9 nucleotides line up with TRBD1. CDR1 is LNHDA and CDR2 is SQIVND in the germline V gene (reference sequence). The CDR3 spans 15 residues. The V gene end was trimmed by 10 bases and the J gene end by 10 bases; junction bases not matched to a gene: 14. The CDR3 is CATRDRDREQSPLHF. CDR3 DNA sequence: TGTGCCACCCGGGACCGGGACAGGGAACAGTCACCCCTCCACTTT.

This chain uses TRBV28 with TRBJ2-7; 8 positions match TRBD1. The V and J ends lost 4 bases and 4 bases, in that order; junction bases with no gene match: 6. The V gene's germline CDR1 is MDHEN and CDR2 SYDVKM. The length of the CDR3 is 14 residues. In nucleotides, the CDR3 is TGTGCCAGCAGTTCCGGACAGGGAAGGTACGAGCAGTACTTC. The encoded protein is CASSSGQGRYEQYF.

V is TRBV2 and J is TRBJ1-5; D may be TRBD1 (6 bases). Germline CDR1 is SNHLY and CDR2 is FYNNEI. This CDR3 contains 12 residues. V was trimmed by 4 bases and J by 6 bases, leaving 7 bases between them. The CDR3 region has the DNA TGTGCCAGCAGTGCGGACAGTCAGCCCCAGCATTTT. As protein: CASSADSQPQHF. Full variable domain (remainder filled in from reference TRBV2 and TRBJ1-5): EPEVTQTPSHQVTQMGQEVILRCVPISNHLYFYWYRQILGQKVEFLVSFYNNEISEKSEIFDDQFSVERPDGSNFTLKIRSTKLEDSAMYFCASSADSQPQHFGDGTRLSIL.

The gene calls are TRBV27 and TRBJ1-1; D is unresolved. V dropped 3 bases and J dropped 5 bases, with 10 bases sitting between them. Germline lookup yields CDR1 MNHEY and CDR2 SMNVEV (reference sequence). The CDR3 spans 13 residues. The CDR3, as DNA: TGTGCCAGCAGTTTTGGGCAGCGGACTGAAGCTTTCTTT. This sequence encodes CASSFGQRTEAFF.

This rearrangement joins TRBV11-2 to TRBJ1-3; no clear D gene. The germline CDR1 and CDR2 sequences are SGHAT and FQNNGV. Trimming removed 5 bases at V and 4 bases at J, with 9 bases between. The CDR3 has 13 amino acids. CDR3 sequence: CASSGSSGNTIYF. The CDR3, as DNA: TGTGCCAGCAGCGGAAGCTCAGGAAACACCATATATTTT.

The rearrangement uses TRBV9 and TRBJ2-3; 11 bases match TRBD2. The length of the CDR3 is 16 residues. Germline assignment: CDR1 SGDLS and CDR2 YYNGEE. V shed 4 bases, J shed 2 bases, and the junction held 6 bases outside the gene matches. The CDR3 DNA reads TGTGCCAGCAGCCGATTAGCGGGAGGGCCCACAGATACGCAGTATTTT. It translates to CASSRLAGGPTDTQYF.

The rearrangement links TRBV4-1 to TRBJ1-5; D remains ambiguous. The CDR3 has 16 residues. Germline CDR1 MGHRA, CDR2 YSYEKL. V dropped 1 base and J dropped 4 bases, with 14 bases sitting between them. The CDR3 is CASSQVSRAGNQPQHF. The CDR3 bases are TGCGCCAGCAGCCAAGTAAGCAGAGCTGGGAATCAGCCCCAGCATTTT.

The rearrangement joins TRBV28 to TRBJ1-4, with unresolved D. The germline CDR1 and CDR2 sequences are MDHEN and SYDVKM. This CDR3 spans 16 amino acids. V lost 3 bases and J lost 0, with 11 bases in between. CDR3 DNA: TGTGCCAGCAGTTTTAGACTTGGAACAACTAATGAAAAACTGTTTTTT. It encodes CASSFRLGTTNEKLFF.

The gene calls are TRBV7-9 and TRBJ1-3, with D unresolved. V was shortened by 1 base and J by 3 bases, with 7 bases between the two germline ends. Germline lookup yields CDR1 SEHNR and CDR2 FQNEAQ (reference sequence). This CDR3 region has 14 residues. The chain's CDR3 is CASSLVQIGNTIYF. The CDR3 DNA reads TGTGCCAGCAGCTTAGTCCAGATTGGAAACACCATATATTTT.

The V and J genes are TRBV5-1 and TRBJ2-1; the D is unclear. Trimming removed 0 bases from V and 3 bases from J, with 7 bases in between. The germline CDR1 and CDR2 sequences are SGHRS and YFSETQ. The CDR3 has 14 amino acids. The CDR3 region has the DNA TGCGCCAGCAGCTTGGGGGCCGACTACAATGAGCAGTTCTTC. It specifies CASSLGADYNEQFF.

The chain recombines TRBV7-2 with TRBJ1-2; no firm D call. V lost 2 bases and J 8 bases, leaving 18 bases between the germline ends. This CDR3 region has 15 residues. Per germline, CDR1 SGHTA and CDR2 FQGNSA. The CDR3 DNA reads TGTGCCAGCAGCTTACTACTGCTCTCCGAGGGCGGCTACACCTTC. Its translation is CASSLLLLSEGGYTF.

The CDR3: CASSLGARWADQETQYF. The CDR3 region has the DNA TGTGCCAGCAGCTTAGGGGCTCGGTGGGCCGATCAAGAGACCCAGTACTTC. The chain links TRBV7-8 to TRBJ2-5; D is undetermined. V lost 1 base, J lost 2 bases, and 17 bases lay in between. Germline V gene lookup returns CDR1 SGHVS and CDR2 FQNEAQ. This CDR3 is built from 17 residues.